Below are 2 T cell receptor beta chains sequenced from a single sample in a study of blood T cell repertoires in COVID-19. Sequenced by immunoSEQ multiplex PCR; TCRdb stores in-frame clones only, minus some. The sample carries 410,000 or so clones, approximately 91% recorded once. The sequenced sample was peripheral blood. Receptors were obtained from a woman in her 40s with COVID-19, enrolled during active disease.

This clone was seen just once. The chain combines TRBV27 with TRBJ2-1; 8 bases are a match to TRBD2. The germline gives CDR1 MNHEY, CDR2 SMNVEV (reference sequence). This CDR3 has 14 amino acids. With V trimmed by 0 bases and J by 9 bases, 4 bases remained unmatched. The CDR3 sequence: CASSLSRAGVEQFF. DNA of the CDR3: TGTGCCAGCAGTTTATCTCGAGCGGGAGTTGAGCAGTTCTTC.

V is TRBV3-1 (or the pseudogene TRBV3-2) and J is TRBJ2-7, with a tentative D call TRBD2 (6 bases). The CDR3 length is 13 residues. CDR1 and CDR2 (germline): LGHDT, YNNKEL (reference sequence). Trimming removed 0 bases from V and 9 bases from J, with 12 bases in between. The CDR3 coding sequence is TGTGCCAGCAGCCAAGATCACGGGGGAGGGCAGTACTTC. Translating gives CASSQDHGGGQYF.